Shown below are 6 T cell receptor beta chains from a single sample sequenced in a study of blood T cell repertoires in COVID-19. Assay used: immunoSEQ multiplex PCR; TCRdb lists only in-frame clones, some missing. This sample has some 90,000 clones, with 70% to 85% found just once. Material: peripheral blood. The receptors stem from a woman in her sixties in a cohort sampled during active or convalescent COVID-19.

The CDR3 loop is CASGPLAGATGELFF. In DNA form, the CDR3 reads TGTGCCAGCGGGCCCCTTGCGGGGGCCACCGGGGAGCTGTTTTTT. V and J are TRBV7-8 and TRBJ2-2; possible D gene TRBD2, 7 bases. Germline values: CDR1 SGHVS, CDR2 FQNEAQ. This CDR3 spans 15 amino acids. V was clipped by 8 bases and J by 4 bases, with 17 bases between them.

The chain uses TRBV23-1 and TRBJ2-7, with 10 bases aligning to TRBD2. TRBV23-1 is labeled an ORF, and its function is uncertain. After removal of 2 bases from V and 3 bases from J, the junction contained 7 bases not matched to a gene. CDR3 length equals 16 residues. The CDR3 spells CASSQLGLADYYEQYF. The CDR3 nucleotides read TGCGCCAGCAGTCAACTCGGACTAGCGGATTACTACGAGCAGTACTTC.

The chain employs TRBV14 and TRBJ2-7; no firm D call. CDR3 length: 11 amino acids. Per germline, CDR1 SGHDN and CDR2 FVKESK. V lost 0 bases, J lost 12 bases, and 9 bases lay in between. The CDR3 loop is CASSQDPRRYF. CDR3 in DNA: TGTGCCAGCAGCCAAGACCCACGGAGGTACTTC.

The chain combines TRBV24-1 with TRBJ1-5, with a weak D call TRBD1 (5 bases). Germline V gene sequence: CDR1 KGHDR, CDR2 SFDVKD. CDR3 length: 18 amino acids. Trimming removed 2 bases from V and 0 bases from J, with 16 bases in between. DNA of the CDR3: TGTGCCACCAGTGATTGGGGCAGGGTTAGACATAGCAATCAGCCCCAGCATTTT. This codes for CATSDWGRVRHSNQPQHF.

The chain is built from TRBV6-2 or TRBV6-3 and TRBJ2-4, with TRBD2 matching over 12 bases. Germline V CDR1 and CDR2: MNHEY, SVGEGT. This CDR3 has 15 amino acids. Trimming cost V 5 bases and J 8 bases; bases outside gene matches: 7. The CDR3, as DNA: TGTGCCAGCAGTAGGACTAGCGGGGTTCTAGACATTCAGTACTTC. This gives the protein CASSRTSGVLDIQYF.

This clone was detected only a few times. This sequence joins TRBV5-1 and TRBJ1-2; 8 bases align to TRBD1. The V segment lost 0 bases and the J segment 6 bases; nucleotides outside the gene matches: 7. The CDR3 sequence is 15 residues long. The germline V gene has CDR1 SGHRS and CDR2 YFSETQ. CDR3 DNA sequence: TGCGCCAGCAGCTTGGAAGGGCAGGGGGCGCATGGCTACACCTTC. Translated: CASSLEGQGAHGYTF. The whole variable domain, remainder taken from reference TRBV5-1 and TRBJ1-2, is KAGVTQTPRYLIKTRGQQVTLSCSPISGHRSVSWYQQTPGQGLQFLFEYFSETQRNKGNFPGRFSGRQFSNSRSEMNVSTLELGDSALYLCASSLEGQGAHGYTFGSGTRLTVV.